The sequence of this T cell receptor beta chain was determined in a study of shared clonotypes between healthy human individuals. Comment on this clone: One end of the junction fails to match germline, which may point to a read error. The same CDR3 is also encoded by other DNA sequences in this sample.

Libraries were prepared by immunoSEQ multiplex PCR; TCRdb keeps only in-frame clonotypes and omits some of them. The top ten clones hold 0.39% of a sample with approximately 2.3 million clones, 85% to 95% of them seen once. The material sequenced was naive CD4+ T cells from PBMCs. Subset denoted: CD45RA+ positively selected. The sequence was obtained from a man aged 18-30 years in good health. Some clones in this sample may be carry-over from other donors' samples.

This CDR3 is CASSLADSPLHF. In DNA, the CDR3 is TGTGCCAGCAGCTTAGCTGATTCGCCCCTCCACTTT. This sequence joins TRBV7-9 and TRBJ1-6; D unclear. Germline lookup yields CDR1 SEHNR and CDR2 FQNEAQ (reference sequence). This CDR3 is 12 amino acids long.